Given below is one T cell receptor (beta chain) in context. Its cognate antigen has yet to be identified. No quality values exist for individual bases; no much larger clone is one base distant. TCRdb names Illumina NovaSeq 6000 as the instrument used. cDNA libraries for TCRalpha and TCRbeta were prepared by 5'RACE using constant-segment primers, with sample barcodes and unique molecular identifiers added. Trizol reagent was used to extract RNA from every sample. Amplification of the libraries took two PCR steps, and the second step added a second sample barcode plus Illumina TruSeq adapters. The libraries were sequenced on an Illumina NovaSeq using 2 x 150 bp paired-end reads. Per the original workflow: With migec v1.2.7, reads were demultiplexed and then collapsed into UMI-guided consensus sequences. Using mixcr v2.1.11, UMI consensuses were aligned to TRA and TRB V and J templates and then assembled into clonotypes. Clonotypes were classified as expanded or contracted when called significant by both edgeR and NoisET, with noise models trained on biological replicates. For edgeR calls, the thresholds were a false discovery rate-adjusted p below 0.01 and a log2 fold-change of 1. PCA with hierarchical clustering of max-normalized trajectories of the 1000 most abundant clonotypes was used as exploratory dynamics analysis. Separately sequenced CD4+ and CD8+ repertoires were used to assign the CD4 or CD8 phenotype of responding clones. TCRdb's own reprocessing of the public reads used fastp at Q25 and MiXCR and kept productive beta chains. Every CDR3 protein is listed once, alongside the most common genes and DNA of its rows. The V and J calls and clone size are TCRdb's, not the authors'. Here the sample has some 330,000 distinct CDR3 sequences; roughly 21% occur a single time. The biggest ten clones account for approximately 12% of the sample.

V drops 2 bases and J drops 1 base, leaving 13 bases in between. CDR3 length: 16 amino acids, cysteine to phenylalanine. Solely the CDR3 DNA is kept, with 48 bases framed from the first base. CDR1 and CDR2 were assigned from the germline V gene as MGHRA and YSYEKL. PBMCs were isolated by Ficoll-Paque density gradient centrifugation. The sample originates from a study of T-cell memory formation after mild COVID-19 (dated by TCRdb to the early 2020s). Background for the entire study: Most TCR sequence clusters were specific to one of the two donors. Two young, previously healthy adult volunteers, one female and one male, were included in the cohort. In a couple of donors, T-cell clones that expanded and contracted after mild COVID-19 were tracked by sequencing TCRalpha and TCRbeta repertoires over time.

Study-wide conclusions, independent of this receptor: Some responding clones were found in pre-infection memory, which suggests that pre-existing cross-reactive memory T cells took part in the SARS-CoV-2 response. Contracting CD4+ clones turned up mainly in the CM and EM memory subsets, whereas EMRA was where CD8+ clones were enriched. SARS-CoV-2 specificity was not confirmed for the second-wave clones peaking on day 37. Clones contracting from day 15 to 85 had balanced CD4/CD8 phenotypes, while a second wave expanding from day 15 to 37 was biased towards CD4+. Only two mild cases were covered in the study, and larger cohorts including severe cases with pre-infection samples were considered necessary.

Sequenced input: PBMCs or a T cell subset sorted from them (not recorded which). The chain links TRBV4-1 with TRBJ2-3; the D region possibly corresponds to TRBD1 (5 bases align). The origin of this receptor is an adult woman who had mild COVID-19 (a few samples of this study predate the infection). The sample titles of this study are shuffled in the database, so cell type and time point are left out; the donor was told from shared clones. Read as DNA, the sequence is TGCGCCAGCAGCCAACCCAGGGAATCGGGCACAGATACGCAGTATTTT. This encodes CASSQPRESGTDTQYF.